Below are 5 T cell receptor beta chains sequenced from a single sample in a study of blood T cell repertoires in COVID-19. The repertoire was sequenced with immunoSEQ multiplex PCR; TCRdb's copy has only in-frame clones and lacks some. Among about 380,000 clones listed, approximately 81% were seen once. Sequencing was performed on peripheral blood. These receptors all stem from a woman in her late teens or twenties with acute or convalescent COVID-19.

This chain connects TRBV28 to TRBJ1-5; 12 bases are shared with TRBD1. The CDR3 is 16 amino acids. The J segment lost 2 bases and the V segment lost 10 bases, leaving 9 bases of the junction unmatched. Germline lookup yields CDR1 MDHEN and CDR2 SYDVKM. CDR3 in amino acids: CANRTGTGGRNQPQHF. The CDR3 nucleotides read TGTGCCAACAGAACCGGGACAGGGGGCCGCAATCAGCCCCAGCATTTT.

A few counts support this clone. The chain couples TRBV7-3 to TRBJ2-2, with 11 bases matching TRBD2. V shed 5 bases and J 9 bases; nucleotides not matched to a gene: 14. In germline, CDR1 is SGHTA, CDR2 FQGTGA. The CDR3 runs to 17 residues. The CDR3 sequence is CASSLIAGGSGSRELFF. CDR3 coding DNA: TGTGCCAGCAGCCTTATAGCGGGAGGGTCGGGCAGCCGGGAGCTGTTTTTT.

This clone showed up just once. V is TRBV7-9 and J is TRBJ1-3; no definite D call. There are 14 residues in the CDR3. With 5 bases removed from V and 4 bases from J, the gap between germline ends came to 12 bases. CDR1 is SEHNR, CDR2 FQNEAQ, per germline (reference sequence). The CDR3 DNA reads as TGTGCCAGCAGCCCCGACACCCTAGGAAACACCATATATTTT. It yields the protein CASSPDTLGNTIYF.

As concerns this clone: The sample contains more than one DNA sequence encoding this CDR3. V gene TRBV5-1 combines with J gene TRBJ2-1; D unclear. Germline CDR1 SGHRS, CDR2 YFSETQ. The CDR3 runs 15 residues. V was trimmed by 0 bases and J by 1 base, leaving 8 bases between them. CDR3 bases: TGCGCCAGCAGCTTGGGAACGGTTTCCTACAATGAGCAGTTCTTC. Translation gives CASSLGTVSYNEQFF.

This chain connects TRBV6-1 to TRBJ2-3; perhaps TRBD1 as D (7 bases). Looked up from germline, CDR1 is MNHNS and CDR2 is SASEGT. V lost 4 bases to trimming and J lost 0 bases, with 14 bases between them. This CDR3 has 16 amino acids. CDR3 region: CASSGVEGASTDTQYF. CDR3 coding DNA: TGTGCCAGCAGTGGAGTGGAGGGGGCGAGCACAGATACGCAGTATTTT.